One sample yielded the 28 T cell receptor beta chains listed below, sequenced in a study of T cell repertoires in cytomegalovirus infection (dated by TCRdb to between 2018 and 2020). This specimen's treatment or condition label, per the study, means: in vitro stimulation with specific CMV peptide epitopes to enrich CMV-specific T cells. Reads for this sample came from an Illumina HiSeq 1500. TCRdb reprocessing: public reads trimmed at Q25 with fastp, clones called with MiXCR, in-frame beta chains kept. Every entry covers one CDR3 protein and lists the most common genes and DNA from its rows. Here the sample has tens of thousands of distinct CDR3 sequences; roughly 20% occur a single time. More than 55% of the sample goes to the ten largest clones. Their target antigens are unknown. This material consisted of CD8+ T cells from cultured PBMCs, taken from culture after CMV antigen stimulation. Source of these receptors: a human donor in good health (CMV status not recorded). Some clones in this sample may be carry-over from other donors' samples.

The rearrangement uses TRBV7-2 and TRBJ1-6; D may be TRBD1 (6 bases). Between the trimmed V and J ends, which lost 5 bases and 9 bases, there was a span of 23 bases. From germline, CDR1 is SGHTA and CDR2 FQGNSA. The CDR3 has 17 residues. The CDR3 loop reads CASSINQGRGGGSPLHF. For the CDR3, the DNA is TGTGCCAGCAGCATTAACCAGGGGCGCGGAGGTGGTTCACCCCTCCACTTT.

This clonotype has only a few counts. The V and J genes are TRBV7-9 and TRBJ2-7, with 7 bases matching TRBD2. The germline V gene encodes CDR1 SEHNR and CDR2 FQNEAQ (reference sequence). Unmatched junction bases numbered 7, after V lost 0 bases and J lost 2 bases. CDR3 length equals 16 residues. DNA of the CDR3: TGTGCCAGCAGCTTAGCCGCGGGAGATAAAGCCTACGAGCAGTACTTC. It is translated as CASSLAAGDKAYEQYF.

In this sample, this clonotype turned up a few times. V and J are TRBV7-2 and TRBJ2-7; D is uncertain. The germline CDR1 and CDR2 sequences are SGHTA and FQGNSA. The germline V and J ends were trimmed by 5 bases and 2 bases, with 13 bases remaining between them. The CDR3 sequence is 14 residues long. This CDR3 reads CASSTRSFPYEQYF. The CDR3 DNA sequence: TGTGCCAGCAGCACTCGCAGCTTCCCCTACGAGCAGTACTTC. The complete variable domain, with remaining parts taken from reference TRBV7-2 and TRBJ2-7, reads GAGVSQSPSNKVTEKGKDVELRCDPISGHTALYWYRQSLGQGLEFLIYFQGNSAPDKSGLPSDRFSAERTGGSVSTLTIQRTQQEDSAVYLCASSTRSFPYEQYFGPGTRLTVT.

The chain joins TRBV7-8 to TRBJ2-3; 8 positions agree with TRBD2. This CDR3 is 15 amino acids long. V dropped 6 bases and J dropped 6; count of bases not matched to a gene: 11. Germline V gene sequence: CDR1 SGHVS, CDR2 FQNEAQ. The CDR3 sequence is CASRRGEALWDTQYF. The CDR3 DNA reads TGTGCCAGCAGGCGGGGGGAGGCCTTGTGGGATACGCAGTATTTT.

In this sample, this clonotype turned up a few times. This chain links TRBV6-2 or TRBV6-3 with TRBJ1-1; D is uncertain. V lost 7 bases, J lost 5 bases, and 14 bases lay in between. There are 13 residues in the CDR3. Germline V lookup: CDR1 MNHEY, CDR2 SVGEGT. In DNA, the CDR3 is TGTGCCAGCACCGAGTATCGAGGGACTGAAGCTTTCTTT. Translating gives CASTEYRGTEAFF.

The J gene is TRBJ2-7, the V gene TRBV7-8; either TRBD1 or TRBD2 may supply D (6 bases each). The CDR3 runs 15 residues. Per the germline V gene, CDR1 is SGHVS and CDR2 is FQNEAQ. V lost 6 bases and J lost 4, with 19 bases in between. CDR3 residues: CASRRFGGRSYEQYF. DNA for the CDR3: TGTGCCAGCAGACGATTTGGGGGGCGGTCATACGAGCAGTACTTC. The entire variable domain, with the rest obtained from reference TRBV7-8 and TRBJ2-7, is as follows: GAGVSQSPRYKVAKRGQDVALRCDPISGHVSLFWYQQALGQGPEFLTYFQNEAQLDKSGLPSDRFFAERPEGSVSTLKIQRTQQEDSAVYLCASRRFGGRSYEQYFGPGTRLTVT.

CDR3 region: CASSGRQEPNEQFF. The CDR3 DNA reads TGTGCCAGCAGCGGAAGACAGGAACCAAATGAGCAGTTCTTC. This sequence joins TRBV7-8 and TRBJ2-1; a possible D gene is TRBD1 (6 bases). Germline CDR1 reads SGHVS; CDR2 reads FQNEAQ. Between the trimmed V and J ends, which lost 5 bases and 7 bases, there was a span of 15 bases. The CDR3 sequence is 14 residues long.

Only a few counts were recorded for this clonotype. The chain uses TRBV7-9 and TRBJ2-5; D possibly uses TRBD1 or TRBD2 (5 bases each). With 4 bases removed from V and 1 base from J, the gap between germline ends came to 13 bases. Germline-derived CDR1 and CDR2 are SEHNR and FQNEAQ (reference sequence). The CDR3 runs to 15 residues. CDR3 in amino acids: CASSSGRKVQETQYF. For the CDR3, the DNA is TGTGCCAGCAGCTCGGGACGGAAAGTCCAAGAGACCCAGTACTTC.

This clonotype has a handful of counts. V gene TRBV7-2 combines with J gene TRBJ2-7; possible D gene TRBD2, 5 bases. V was trimmed by 4 bases and J by 3 bases, leaving 28 bases between them. CDR3 length: 19 amino acids. The germline V gene has CDR1 SGHTA and CDR2 FQGNSA. The CDR3 nucleotides are TGTGCCAGCAGCTCGCTGGGCGATCAGGTTGAGAAGCGGTACTACGAGCAGTACTTC. It encodes CASSSLGDQVEKRYYEQYF.

The sample holds a few counts of this clonotype. The chain recombines TRBV27 with TRBJ2-5, with D unclear. V lost 7 bases and J lost 4, with 16 bases in between. The CDR3 sequence is 14 residues long. Germline CDR1 MNHEY, CDR2 SMNVEV (reference sequence). The CDR3 protein is CASIRNGWGETQYF. In nucleotides, the CDR3 is TGTGCCAGCATCCGGAATGGGTGGGGAGAGACCCAGTACTTC.

This clonotype occurred a few times. This chain joins TRBV11-2 and TRBJ2-1, with TRBD2 identical over 10 bases. J was trimmed by 4 bases and V by 5 bases; bases with no gene match: 8. Germline lookup yields CDR1 SGHAT and CDR2 FQNNGV. The CDR3 runs to 16 residues. CDR3 sequence reads: CASSLQREGLYNEQFF. The CDR3, as DNA: TGTGCCAGCAGCCTACAGCGGGAGGGCCTATACAATGAGCAGTTCTTC.

The rearrangement uses TRBV19 and TRBJ1-1; tentative D call: TRBD1 (6 bases). The CDR3 is 13 residues long. V was clipped by 9 bases and J by 4 bases, with 15 bases between them. CDR1 LNHDA and CDR2 SQIVND come from the germline V gene (reference sequence). CDR3 residues: CASVRGWGTEAFF. The DNA for the CDR3 is TGTGCCAGCGTCAGGGGCTGGGGCACTGAAGCTTTCTTT.

The CDR3 region has the DNA TGTGCCAGCAGCCGCGACAGCTACTACAATGAGCAGTTCTTC. The encoded protein is CASSRDSYYNEQFF. The chain uses TRBV7-2 and TRBJ2-1, with D maybe TRBD1 (5 bases). V dropped 5 bases and J dropped 3 bases, with 11 bases sitting between them. This CDR3 comprises 14 residues. Germline V CDR1 and CDR2: SGHTA, FQGNSA.

This clonotype came up many times. The chain employs TRBV7-2 and TRBJ1-2; TRBD1 might be the D (5 bases). V shed 3 bases and J shed 6 bases, with 26 bases lying between them. This CDR3 region has 18 residues. CDR1 and CDR2 (germline): SGHTA, FQGNSA. CDR3 in amino acids: CASSLNSGRGESVDGYTF. CDR3 nucleotide sequence: TGTGCCAGCAGCTTGAATTCGGGGAGGGGCGAGAGTGTGGATGGCTACACCTTC.

This chain joins TRBV7-6 and TRBJ2-2, with 10 bases identical to TRBD1. The CDR3 covers 16 residues. V was pared by 5 bases and J by 4 bases, with 7 bases of the junction left unmatched. Per the germline V gene, CDR1 is SGHVS and CDR2 is FNYEAQ. The CDR3 region has the DNA TGTGCCAGCAGCACGAGGACAGGGGGTGGCACCGGGGAGCTGTTTTTT. It translates to CASSTRTGGGTGELFF.

This clonotype showed up many times. V and J are TRBV25-1 and TRBJ1-2; a possible D gene is TRBD1 (5 bases). There are 11 residues in the CDR3. The ends were cut back, 8 bases at V and 5 bases at J, with 9 bases in the middle. Germline values: CDR1 MGHDK, CDR2 SYGVNS. In DNA form, the CDR3 reads TGTGCCAGCGGACAACAATATGGCTACACCTTC. Residues: CASGQQYGYTF.

V usage is TRBV7-7 and J usage is TRBJ1-2, with D uncertain. Germline V CDR1 and CDR2: SSHAT, FNYEAQ (reference sequence). Between the trimmed V and J ends, which lost 4 bases and 2 bases, there was a span of 20 bases. This CDR3 is 17 amino acids long. In DNA, the CDR3 is TGTGCCAGCAGCTCCTCCACGAGAGGAGAAAGGAACTATGGCTACACCTTC. Translation gives CASSSSTRGERNYGYTF.

This clonotype showed up just a few times. This chain connects TRBV7-8 to TRBJ2-2, with 8 positions matching TRBD1. There are 16 residues in the CDR3. Unmatched junction bases numbered 11, after V lost 4 bases and J lost 7 bases. Germline CDR1 reads SGHVS; CDR2 reads FQNEAQ. The CDR3 DNA reads as TGTGCCAGCAGCTACGGACAGGGTCGCTACAACGGGGAGCTGTTTTTT. Translated, it gives CASSYGQGRYNGELFF.

This clonotype was recorded at least ten times. The J gene is TRBJ1-1, the V gene TRBV24-1; unclear D gene. This CDR3 spans 12 amino acids. Deletions cut 4 bases from V and 3 bases from J, with 5 bases between. Germline CDR1 and CDR2: KGHDR and SFDVKD. CDR3 DNA: TGTGCCACCAGTGAAAGGGACACTGAAGCTTTCTTT. Encoded protein: CATSERDTEAFF.

This sequence joins TRBV7-2 and TRBJ1-6; no definite D call. From germline, CDR1 is SGHTA and CDR2 FQGNSA. The CDR3 runs to 11 residues. The germline V and J ends were trimmed by 3 bases and 9 bases, with 3 bases remaining between them. CDR3 sequence (DNA): TGTGCCAGCAGCTTGAGTTCACCCCTCCACTTT. Encoded protein: CASSLSSPLHF.

The rearrangement joins TRBV7-9 to TRBJ1-1, with D tentatively TRBD1 (5 bases). Germline assignment: CDR1 SEHNR and CDR2 FQNEAQ (reference sequence). V lost 8 bases, J lost 0 bases, and 13 bases lay in between. The CDR3 loop spans 14 amino acids. The CDR3 DNA reads as TGTGCCAGCCGGGGTCGGGGCTTGAACACTGAAGCTTTCTTT. Encoded protein: CASRGRGLNTEAFF. Based on the CDR3 plus reference TRBV7-9 and TRBJ1-1, the full variable domain is DTGVSQNPRHKITKRGQNVTFRCDPISEHNRLYWYRQTLGQGPEFLTYFQNEAQLEKSRLLSDRFSAERPKGSFSTLEIQRTEQGDSAMYLCASRGRGLNTEAFFGQGTRLTVV.

The chain employs TRBV6-2 or TRBV6-3 and TRBJ2-2; 12 bases are a match to TRBD2. J lost 3 bases, V lost 5 bases, and 7 bases had no gene match. The CDR3 covers 17 residues. Germline V gene data show CDR1 as MNHEY and CDR2 as SVGEGT. CDR3 coding DNA: TGTGCCAGCAGTAAGCTGGGGACTAGCGGGTACACCGGGGAGCTGTTTTTT. This sequence encodes CASSKLGTSGYTGELFF.

The J gene is TRBJ2-2, the V gene TRBV10-2, with 7 positions matching TRBD2. CDR3 size: 14 residues. Germline V gene data show CDR1 as WSHSY and CDR2 as SAAADI. The junction had 8 bases not matched to a gene; V was cut back by 10 bases and J by 3 bases. CDR3 in DNA: TGCGCCACCTCCGTGAGCGGGGACACCGGGGAGCTGTTTTTT. This translates into CATSVSGDTGELFF.

This clonotype showed up just a few times. The chain uses TRBV20-1 and TRBJ1-3; a weak D match, TRBD1 (6 bases). The CDR3 extends over 14 amino acids. The V gene lost 6 bases and the J gene lost 4 bases, with 16 bases spanning the gap. The germline gives CDR1 DFQATT, CDR2 SNEGSKA (reference sequence). CDR3 coding DNA: TGCAGTGCCCCTGGGGCAGGGGAAGGAAACACCATATATTTT. Translated, it gives CSAPGAGEGNTIYF.

The chain employs TRBV11-2 and TRBJ2-4; 8 nucleotides align to TRBD1. V was clipped by 0 bases and J by 2 bases; unmatched bases: 9. CDR3 length: 18 residues. Germline CDR1 and CDR2: SGHAT and FQNNGV. The DNA for the CDR3 is TGTGCCAGCAGCTTAGATGGGAGACAGGGGTTGACCAAAAACATTCAGTACTTC. Protein: CASSLDGRQGLTKNIQYF.

The chain has TRBV6-8 and TRBJ2-3, with 8 bases identical to TRBD1. The V gene end was trimmed by 3 bases and the J gene end by 6 bases; junction bases not matched to a gene: 8. This CDR3 has 15 residues. Germline V CDR1 and CDR2: MNHGY, SAAAGT. CDR3 DNA sequence: TGTGCCAGCAGTTATGGGTCAGGGGGCGCGGATACGCAGTATTTT. It translates to CASSYGSGGADTQYF.

The CDR3 loop reads CASSPRDRPADEAFF. CDR3 sequence (DNA): TGTGCCAGCAGCCCCCGGGACAGGCCGGCGGATGAAGCTTTCTTT. The V gene is TRBV7-6, the J gene TRBJ1-1; 8 positions agree with TRBD1. CDR3 length: 15 amino acids. V was clipped by 5 bases and J by 7 bases; unmatched bases: 12. In germline, CDR1 is SGHVS, CDR2 FNYEAQ. Full variable domain (outside the CDR3, taken from reference TRBV7-6 and TRBJ1-1): GAGVSQSPRYKVTKRGQDVALRCDPISGHVSLYWYRQALGQGPEFLTYFNYEAQQDKSGLPNDRFSAERPEGSISTLTIQRTEQRDSAMYRCASSPRDRPADEAFFGQGTRLTVV.

This rearrangement joins TRBV7-2 to TRBJ2-1; unclear D gene. This CDR3 has 13 residues. Germline CDR1 and CDR2: SGHTA and FQGNSA. The ends were cut back, 2 bases at V and 10 bases at J, with 12 bases in the middle. For the CDR3, the DNA is TGTGCCAGCAGCTTAAGTGCCGTTTGGGAGCAGTTCTTC. Translated, it gives CASSLSAVWEQFF.